The clone carrying this T cell receptor (beta chain) was observed many times. Its cognate antigen is unknown. The germline CDR1 and CDR2 sequences are DFQATT and SNEGSKA (reference sequence). The CDR3 extends over 16 amino acids. The V and J ends lost 2 bases and 3 bases, in that order; junction bases with no gene match: 7. This record belongs to a study of T cells after yellow fever vaccination. TCRdb processed the 5' RACE reads anew with MiXCR; each CDR3 protein has one entry. The sample records 200,000 to 300,000 distinct CDR3 sequences, 10% to 15% being singletons. Study observations and caveats: Though weaker, the secondary response peaked faster, on day 5 versus 15.

The clonotype originates from a young man who received the YFV17D yellow fever vaccine. The specimen was CD4+ T cells sorted from PBMCs, collected 45 days after the yellow fever booster vaccination. The rearrangement uses TRBV20-1 and TRBJ2-1; 10 bases fit TRBD2. This CDR3 reads CSARLSGTSDYNEQFF. In nucleotides, the CDR3 is TGCAGTGCTAGACTCTCCGGGACTAGCGACTACAATGAGCAGTTCTTC.